The rows below give T cell receptor beta chains drawn from one sample of a study of shared clonotypes between healthy human individuals. Libraries were prepared by immunoSEQ multiplex PCR; TCRdb keeps only in-frame clonotypes and omits some of them. This sample has about 1 million clones, with about three quarters found just once. The sequenced sample was memory CD4+ T cells sorted from blood. Source of these receptors: a man younger than 30 in good health. Each CDR3 is given with its conserved first and last residue.

v_gene	j_gene	CDR3aa
TRBV5-4	TRBJ2-2	CASSLGLAGDTGELFF
TRBV7-2	TRBJ1-1	CASSLGGVSTEAFF
TRBV30	TRBJ2-2	CAWKRRTGELFF
TRBV6-1	TRBJ1-5	CASSEALGSPQPQHF
TRBV27	TRBJ1-2	CASRLLTGGAYGYTF
TRBV30	TRBJ2-5	CAWSPQETQYF
TRBV7-2	TRBJ2-3	CASSPRPTQGTQYF
TRBV30	TRBJ1-2	CAWRDTGSYGYTF
TRBV30	TRBJ2-1	CAWSVPPTTSGFYNEQFF
TRBV30	TRBJ1-4	CAWSKDRIPTNEKLFF
TRBV7-9	TRBJ2-7	CASSLDRQGGTYEQYF
TRBV30	TRBJ2-5	CAWRPQGAGETQYF
TRBV7-2	TRBJ2-3	CASSHRSASTDTQYF
TRBV6-1	TRBJ2-7	CASSGRTGEQYF
TRBV6-6	TRBJ2-1	CASSYSTRLYNEQFF
TRBV11-3	TRBJ2-3	CASSVDRGSDTQYF
TRBV16	TRBJ1-2	CASSQWGTGDGYTF
TRBV2	TRBJ1-5	CASSVMLGEPQHF
TRBV7-6	TRBJ2-2	CASSKGQGSTGELFF
TRBV7-9	TRBJ2-1	CASGRASGGNSYNEQFF